A single sample is the source of the 5 T cell receptor beta chains below, sequenced in a study of monozygotic twins with inflammatory bowel disease. Reprocessing the 5' RACE reads, TCRdb reports a single entry for every CDR3 protein and omits DNA. Recorded for this sample: approximately 400,000 distinct CDR3 sequences. Source material: blood. Receptors were obtained from a human donor with ulcerative colitis or Crohn's disease, or a healthy co-twin of an affected twin (not recorded which).

The chain employs TRBV12-3 or TRBV12-4 and TRBJ1-3. The length of the CDR3 is 15 residues. CDR3: CASSLGALSGNTIYF.

V gene TRBV2 combines with J gene TRBJ1-5; TCRdb reports TRBD1, a call that lacks DNA to check it against. Germline V gene sequence: CDR1 SNHLY, CDR2 FYNNEI. The CDR3 sequence is 14 residues long. This CDR3 reads CASSDSRGNQPQHF. The whole variable domain, remainder taken from reference TRBV2 and TRBJ1-5, is EPEVTQTPSHQVTQMGQEVILRCVPISNHLYFYWYRQILGQKVEFLVSFYNNEISEKSEIFDDQFSVERPDGSNFTLKIRSTKLEDSAMYFCASSDSRGNQPQHFGDGTRLSIL.

This chain connects TRBV15 to TRBJ2-5; TCRdb outputs TRBD2, but without DNA this stays unchecked. CDR3 length equals 14 residues. From germline, CDR1 is LNHNV and CDR2 YYDKDF (reference sequence). The CDR3: CATSRDRAWETQYF.

V gene TRBV7-2 combines with J gene TRBJ1-5; TCRdb picks TRBD1, but there is no DNA to check that call. The CDR3 loop spans 15 amino acids. Germline assignment: CDR1 SGHTA and CDR2 FQGNSA. The CDR3 region is CASTYDSTSNQPQHF.

This chain uses TRBV6-2 or TRBV6-3 with TRBJ1-3; TCRdb names TRBD1, which stays unverified in the absence of DNA. Germline CDR1 is MNHEY and CDR2 is SVGEGT. The CDR3 is made up of 15 amino acids. The CDR3 sequence: CASRLTGVPGNTIYF.